This T cell receptor (beta chain) was sequenced during a study of Ad26.COV2.S vaccination and SARS-CoV-2 variants (dated by TCRdb to the early 2020s). At the level of the whole study: Donors in the vaccine arm were drawn from COV1001, a phase I-IIa trial of Ad26.COV2.S in healthy adults that was multicentre, randomized, double-blind and placebo-controlled. Dosing of Ad26.COV2.S was intramuscular, at either 5x10^10 or 1x10^11 viral particles, delivered as one shot or as two shots spaced 56 days apart. Sequencing of the TCRbeta repertoire served to evaluate the specificity and breadth of SARS-CoV-2-reactive T cell receptors following Ad26.COV2.S vaccination. A total of around 32 samples were included in the TCR-sequenced set, comprising around 20 Ad26.COV2.S vaccine recipients, 5 placebo recipients and 8 SARS-CoV-2 convalescent individuals. Trial participants were randomized into five groups of five: low-dose or high-dose Ad26.COV2.S given once or twice, or placebo on both occasions. Blinding of investigators to trial group allocation was maintained during experiments and outcome assessment. The investigation overall reported the following: Vaccine and placebo recipients had similar non-spike TCR breadth, a finding consistent with the vaccine containing only spike. Spike-specific TCR breadth was higher in Ad26.COV2.S recipients than in placebo recipients (P = 0.0014). After vaccination, substantial breadth of spike-specific CD8+ and CD4+ T cell responses was reported. The authors noted that total T cell responses may have been underestimated by the TCR breadth and depth analyses. The study was not powered for comparison of responses between vaccine doses or regimens.

Including the terminal cysteine and phenylalanine, the CDR3 comprises 14 residues. Of all the DNA, just the CDR3 is kept, 42 bases in frame from base 1. According to the germline V gene, CDR1 reads KGHSH and CDR2 reads LQKENI. A distance of 13 bases separates the germline ends of V and J, which lose 6 bases and 2 bases respectively. The immunoSEQ Assay was the method used to sequence TCRbeta CDR3 regions. After extraction, genomic DNA underwent amplification by bias-controlled multiplex PCR, followed by high-throughput sequencing. Per the source publication's procedure: To quantify the absolute abundance of each unique TCRbeta CDR3 region, sequences were collapsed and filtered. T cell fraction was estimated by normalizing TCRbeta template counts to usable DNA, with usable DNA measured through amplification of reference genes found in all nucleated cells. Repertoire TCRs were annotated as SARS-CoV-2-specific when V gene, CDR3 amino acid sequence and J gene were exactly matched to a known reactive TCR set. The reference SARS-CoV-2 TCR set was obtained from MIRA and was filtered for enrichment in COVID-19-positive ImmuneCODE repertoires, whereby public or cross-reactive TCRs were removed. Using the MIRA antigens, annotated TCRs were further analysed by specific ORF or by position within an ORF. Breadth was defined as the number of annotated unique rearrangements divided by the total number of unique productive rearrangements, and depth was defined as the summed frequency of the annotated unique rearrangements. Two-sided Wilcoxon rank-sum tests were used to compare TCR breadth between groups. TCRdb obtained this table from immuneACCESS and retained in-frame rearrangements with V and J assigned. These tables miss some clones; where compared with another copy, unresolved V genes account for less than half of the shortfall, and the remainder is unexplained. That table supplies the V and J calls and clone size; D and trimming were determined from the DNA. This sample comprises 300,000 to 400,000 clones, about 88% of them detected only once. Approximately 5.9% of the sample lies in the top ten.

In light of the paper, this sample's treatment or condition label describes: around 19 received Ad26.COV2.S at low or high dose, single or two shots; 5 received placebo; per-sample allocation not given. For vaccine and placebo recipients, the sequenced repertoires came from samples collected on day 63 after the first injection. Cohort 1b enrolled some 25 adults aged 18-55 years at a single site in Boston, USA, between 29 July and 7 August 2020. Ad26.COV2.S was a replication-incompetent adenovirus type 26 vector that expressed a prefusion-stabilized SARS-CoV-2 spike protein derived from the original Wuhan strain. Notes on this clone: Its antigen is currently not known. The sample holds no much larger clone one base away, and base qualities are not on file.

The V and J genes are TRBV18 and TRBJ2-5, with the D gene uncertain. This receptor was identified in a person between 18 and 60 years old who received the Ad26.COV2.S COVID-19 vaccine or a placebo. The specimen was peripheral blood, collected in a trial of Ad26.COV2.S vaccine versus placebo. The CDR3 amino acid sequence is: CASSPDFQQETQYF. The DNA sequence is as follows: TGTGCCAGCTCCCCAGACTTCCAGCAAGAGACCCAGTACTTC.